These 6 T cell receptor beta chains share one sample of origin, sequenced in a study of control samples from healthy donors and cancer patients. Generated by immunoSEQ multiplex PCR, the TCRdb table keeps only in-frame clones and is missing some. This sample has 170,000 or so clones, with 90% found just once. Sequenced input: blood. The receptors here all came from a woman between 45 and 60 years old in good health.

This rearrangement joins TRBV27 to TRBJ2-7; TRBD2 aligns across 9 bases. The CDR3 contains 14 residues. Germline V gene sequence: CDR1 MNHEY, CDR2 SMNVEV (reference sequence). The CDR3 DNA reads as TGTGCTACCGCGGGGCGGGAGGGGGCCGGCGAGCAGTACTTC. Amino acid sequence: CATAGREGAGEQYF.

CDR3 sequence (DNA): TGTGCCAGCAGTTACTCCATGGGACTAGCGGGAGCCGATGAGCAGTTCTTC. This sequence encodes CASSYSMGLAGADEQFF. This sequence joins TRBV6-2 or TRBV6-3 and TRBJ2-1; 14 bases map to TRBD2. With V trimmed by 0 bases and J by 8 bases, 6 bases remained unmatched. The CDR3 spans 17 residues. The germline gives CDR1 MNHEY, CDR2 SVGEGT.

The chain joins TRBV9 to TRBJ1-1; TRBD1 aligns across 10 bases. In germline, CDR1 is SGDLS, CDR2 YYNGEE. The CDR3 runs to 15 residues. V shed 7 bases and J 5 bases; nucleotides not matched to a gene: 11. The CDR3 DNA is TGTGCCAGCGGACGTCGACAGGGGGCGCGTACTGAAGCTTTCTTT. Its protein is CASGRRQGARTEAFF.

The DNA for the CDR3 is TGTGCCAGCTCTCTTATCCGGGGCGGGGGACAGGGCATAGAGACGCAGTATTTT. It is translated as CASSLIRGGGQGIETQYF. V and J are TRBV27 and TRBJ2-3, with TRBD1 identical over 9 bases. Germline-derived CDR1 and CDR2 are MNHEY and SMNVEV (reference sequence). This CDR3 contains 18 residues. Trimming removed 8 bases from V and 9 bases from J; junction bases left unmatched: 24.

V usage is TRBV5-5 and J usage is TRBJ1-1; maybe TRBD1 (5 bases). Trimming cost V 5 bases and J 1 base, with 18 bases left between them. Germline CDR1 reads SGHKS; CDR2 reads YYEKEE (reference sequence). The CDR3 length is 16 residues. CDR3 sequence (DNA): TGTGCCAGCAGTTTCCAGGGACGGTGGAGGAACACTGAAGCTTTCTTT. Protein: CASSFQGRWRNTEAFF.

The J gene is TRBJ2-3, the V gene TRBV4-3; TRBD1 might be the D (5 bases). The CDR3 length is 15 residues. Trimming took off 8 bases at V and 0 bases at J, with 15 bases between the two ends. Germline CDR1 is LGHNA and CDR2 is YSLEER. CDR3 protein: CASAAGFRSTDTQYF. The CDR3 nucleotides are TGCGCCAGCGCGGCAGGGTTTAGGAGCACAGATACGCAGTATTTT.